The present T cell receptor (beta chain) was sequenced within a study of T cell repertoires in cytomegalovirus infection. Study-level information: Public signatures in TCR beta pointed to CMV infection and matching HLA type.

For this clonotype: Its antigen is still unknown.

TCRdb reanalysed the reads using MiXCR and keeps one entry per CDR3 protein. The sample lists hundreds of thousands of distinct CDR3 sequences, 25% to 35% occurring once. The source material was cultured PBMCs, sampled from culture after CMV antigen stimulation. The TCR sequence derives from a human donor in good health (CMV status not recorded). Some clones in this sample may be carry-over from other donors' samples.

CDR3 nucleotide sequence: TGCGCCAGCAGCTTTCTGGGGGCTTTCGGCCAGCCCCAGCATTTT. Its protein product is CASSFLGAFGQPQHF. The rearrangement links TRBV5-1 to TRBJ1-5, with a weak D call TRBD1 (6 bases). V was trimmed by 2 bases and J by 7 bases, leaving 16 bases between them. The CDR3 contains 15 residues. CDR1 is SGHRS and CDR2 is YFSETQ in the germline V gene.